Below are 24 T cell receptor beta chains sequenced from a single sample in a study of blood T cell repertoires in COVID-19. Profiling relied on immunoSEQ multiplex PCR, and the TCRdb table lists in-frame clones only, not all of them. The repertoire consists of tens of thousands of clones, with 86% occurring once and the leading ten covering roughly 8.1%. Input material: peripheral blood. The source is a young man with acute or convalescent COVID-19.

The V call is TRBV7-9, the J call TRBJ2-1; 9 bases fit TRBD2. The trim removed 5 bases at V and 1 base at J, leaving 3 bases unmatched. The CDR3 consists of 15 residues. Germline assignment: CDR1 SEHNR and CDR2 FQNEAQ (reference sequence). Here the CDR3 DNA reads TGTGCCAGCAGCCCTAGCGGGAAGTCCTACAATGAGCAGTTCTTC. Translated, it gives CASSPSGKSYNEQFF.

This chain joins TRBV30 and TRBJ1-5; TRBD1 agrees at 7 bases. The CDR3 has 14 residues. In germline, CDR1 is GTSNPN, CDR2 SVGIG (reference sequence). Losses at the gene ends were 3 bases for V and 6 bases for J; bases not matched to a gene: 8. CDR3 sequence (DNA): TGTGCCTGGAGAGGGGCAGGGGGTGGTCAGCCCCAGCATTTT. It specifies CAWRGAGGGQPQHF.

The J gene is TRBJ2-1, the V gene TRBV6-2 or TRBV6-3; the match to TRBD2 covers 8 bases. V shed 2 bases, J shed 5 bases, and the junction held 11 bases outside the gene matches. CDR3 length: 17 residues. From germline, CDR1 is MNHEY and CDR2 SVGEGT. The CDR3 coding sequence is TGTGCCAGCAGTTACCTGTATAGCGGGATAGTCCACAATGAGCAGTTCTTC. This codes for CASSYLYSGIVHNEQFF.

This chain joins TRBV7-8 and TRBJ1-4; D possibly corresponds to TRBD1 (5 bases). CDR1 SGHVS and CDR2 FQNEAQ come from the germline V gene. The CDR3 totals 15 residues. V dropped 5 bases and J dropped 6 bases, with 16 bases sitting between them. The CDR3 DNA reads TGTGCCAGCAGCCTACGGACACTAACAGATGAAAAACTGTTTTTT. The encoded protein is CASSLRTLTDEKLFF.

The chain is built from TRBV5-3 and TRBJ2-4; 7 bases match TRBD2. TRBV5-3 is known as an ORF, though its function is uncertain. V was pared by 2 bases and J by 0 bases, with 2 bases of the junction left unmatched. The CDR3 spans 15 residues. The chain's CDR3 is CARSLSGGAKNIQYF. The DNA for the CDR3 is TGTGCCAGAAGCTTATCGGGGGGAGCCAAAAACATTCAGTACTTC.

The count of this clone is one. The CDR3 reads CATSRESGNEKLFF. The DNA for the CDR3 is TGTGCCACCAGCAGAGAGAGCGGTAATGAAAAACTGTTTTTT. V and J are TRBV15 and TRBJ1-4, with D uncertain. Trimming removed 0 bases at V and 4 bases at J, with 6 bases between. The germline CDR1 and CDR2 sequences are LNHNV and YYDKDF (reference sequence). The length of the CDR3 is 14 residues.

CDR3 loop: CASSLDLYYEQYF. CDR3 sequence (DNA): TGTGCCAGCAGCTTAGATCTTTACTACGAGCAGTACTTC. The chain joins TRBV7-9 to TRBJ2-7; no clear D gene. Germline V gene sequence: CDR1 SEHNR, CDR2 FQNEAQ (reference sequence). The V gene lost 1 base and the J gene lost 3 bases, with 7 bases spanning the gap. The CDR3 sequence is 13 residues long.

This clone was observed a few times. The chain uses TRBV18 and TRBJ1-1; D call uncertain. Germline V gene lookup returns CDR1 KGHSH and CDR2 LQKENI. Trimming removed 5 bases at V and 3 bases at J, with 19 bases between. The length of the CDR3 is 16 residues. The CDR3 DNA sequence: TGTGCCAGCTCAAGCAGTCTTTCTGCGGTGGACACTGAAGCTTTCTTT. It specifies CASSSSLSAVDTEAFF.

This clone was found once. J is TRBJ2-3 and V is TRBV3-1 (or the pseudogene TRBV3-2); TRBD1 is a possible D gene (6 bases). This CDR3 is 14 amino acids long. Germline values: CDR1 LGHDT, CDR2 YNNKEL (reference sequence). Trimming removed 4 bases from V and 6 bases from J, with 14 bases in between. This CDR3 is CASSPQGKLDTQYF. CDR3 DNA: TGTGCCAGCAGCCCACAGGGAAAACTTGATACGCAGTATTTT.

The V call is TRBV4-2, the J call TRBJ1-1; D unresolved. The V end lost 3 bases, the J end lost 0 bases, and 20 bases lay between the germline ends. This CDR3 is built from 18 residues. Germline V gene lookup returns CDR1 LGHNA and CDR2 YNFKEQ. In DNA form, the CDR3 reads TGTGCCAGCAGCCAGGTAGGTGGAGTCCCCACCATGAACACTGAAGCTTTCTTT. It is translated as CASSQVGGVPTMNTEAFF.

This chain joins TRBV30 and TRBJ2-1; 10 bases line up with TRBD2. Unmatched junction bases numbered 6, after V lost 5 bases and J lost 8 bases. CDR3 length: 13 amino acids. Germline V gene sequence: CDR1 GTSNPN, CDR2 SVGIG (reference sequence). CDR3 nucleotide sequence: TGTGCCTGGCAAGCGGGAGGGCCCGATGAGCAGTTCTTC. This encodes CAWQAGGPDEQFF.

The chain links TRBV5-1 to TRBJ2-3; maybe TRBD1 (6 bases). This CDR3 contains 14 residues. Trimming pared 2 bases from V and 2 bases from J, leaving 9 bases between. Germline values: CDR1 SGHRS, CDR2 YFSETQ. The CDR3 nucleotides are TGCGCCAGCAGCTTCTCAGGGGTCACAGATACGCAGTATTTT. Its protein is CASSFSGVTDTQYF.

This clone was counted a single time. The chain couples TRBV27 to TRBJ2-3, with D unresolved. The CDR3 runs to 15 residues. The germline CDR1 and CDR2 sequences are MNHEY and SMNVEV (reference sequence). Trimming shortened V by 8 bases and J by 0 bases, and 15 bases separated the two germline ends. The CDR3 coding sequence is TGTGCCAGCCTCAGCAAGCGCTCAAGCACAGATACGCAGTATTTT. Residues: CASLSKRSSTDTQYF.

Only one count was recorded for this clone. CDR3 DNA: TGTGCCAGCAGCTTCCGGGACAGAGACACAGATACGCAGTATTTT. Residues: CASSFRDRDTDTQYF. The chain carries TRBV11-2 and TRBJ2-3; 7 bases fit TRBD1. The V and J ends lost 3 bases and 2 bases, in that order; junction bases with no gene match: 5. Germline loops: CDR1 SGHAT, CDR2 FQNNGV. This CDR3 region has 15 residues.

This clone was observed a handful of times. V and J are TRBV7-8 and TRBJ1-6; TRBD1 agrees at 7 bases. The germline gives CDR1 SGHVS, CDR2 FQNEAQ. This CDR3 spans 15 amino acids. The J segment lost 4 bases and the V segment lost 5 bases, leaving 5 bases of the junction unmatched. Here the CDR3 DNA reads TGTGCCAGCAGCCACCGGGACAGTTATAATTCACCCCTCCACTTT. Translation: CASSHRDSYNSPLHF.

The chain links TRBV4-2 to TRBJ2-6; D might be TRBD2 (6 bases). Germline CDR1 and CDR2: LGHNA and YNFKEQ. This CDR3 has 18 residues. With 4 bases removed from V and 2 bases from J, the gap between germline ends came to 18 bases. The CDR3 is CASSRKTPGVTGANVLTF. The CDR3 DNA reads as TGTGCCAGCAGCCGGAAAACCCCGGGAGTCACTGGGGCCAACGTCCTGACTTTC.

This sequence joins TRBV9 and TRBJ2-5; D remains ambiguous. Germline V gives CDR1 SGDLS, CDR2 YYNGEE. This CDR3 has 13 residues. Between the trimmed V and J ends, which lost 0 bases and 1 base, there was a span of 4 bases. CDR3 sequence reads: CASSVVSQETQYF. The CDR3 nucleotides are TGTGCCAGCAGCGTAGTGAGCCAAGAGACCCAGTACTTC.

The CDR3 DNA is TGTGCCAGCAAGGGGGCTGGCAATCAGCCCCAGCATTTT. Its translation is CASKGAGNQPQHF. The chain recombines TRBV3-1 (or the pseudogene TRBV3-2) with TRBJ1-5, with 7 bases aligning to TRBD1. After removal of 7 bases from V and 2 bases from J, the junction contained 2 bases not matched to a gene. CDR1 is LGHDT, CDR2 YNNKEL, per germline (reference sequence). CDR3 length: 13 amino acids.

The DNA for the CDR3 is TGTGCCAGCAGTGAAGGGGGGGGATTAGGAGAGACCCAGTACTTC. Translation: CASSEGGGLGETQYF. This chain joins TRBV6-1 and TRBJ2-5; 7 nucleotides match TRBD2. CDR3 length equals 15 residues. The germline V gene has CDR1 MNHNS and CDR2 SASEGT. The V gene end was trimmed by 1 base and the J gene end by 4 bases; junction bases not matched to a gene: 6.

The chain has TRBV5-4 and TRBJ2-7; 8 bases match TRBD1. Germline V gene lookup returns CDR1 SGHNT and CDR2 YYREEE (reference sequence). With V trimmed by 2 bases and J by 0 bases, 4 bases remained unmatched. The CDR3 extends over 15 amino acids. CDR3 in amino acids: CASSFRQGASYEQYF. In DNA form, the CDR3 reads TGTGCCAGCAGCTTCAGGCAGGGGGCCTCCTACGAGCAGTACTTC.

The chain has TRBV7-9 and TRBJ2-2; 12 nucleotides align to TRBD1. From germline, CDR1 is SEHNR and CDR2 FQNEAQ (reference sequence). This CDR3 comprises 14 residues. J gave up 10 bases and V 5 bases, and 5 bases lay outside the gene matches. DNA of the CDR3: TGTGCCAGCAGCCGGGACAGGGGGCGCGAGGAGCTGTTTTTT. Protein sequence: CASSRDRGREELFF.

This chain links TRBV10-2 with TRBJ2-7; 11 nucleotides agree with TRBD2. Germline assignment: CDR1 WSHSY and CDR2 SAAADI. The CDR3 extends over 15 amino acids. Germline trimming cut 6 bases from V and 4 bases from J; bases unmatched to any gene: 8. CDR3 sequence (DNA): TGCGCCAGCAGACAACTAGCGGGAGCAGGGTACGAGCAGTACTTC. This translates into CASRQLAGAGYEQYF.

This clone has more than one count but fewer than ten. The chain employs TRBV27 and TRBJ2-7; 11 bases match TRBD1. CDR3 length equals 17 residues. Germline CDR1 reads MNHEY; CDR2 reads SMNVEV (reference sequence). V dropped 2 bases and J dropped 3; count of bases not matched to a gene: 9. CDR3: CASSLKPGQGAFYEQYF. The CDR3 DNA follows: TGTGCCAGCAGTTTAAAACCCGGACAGGGGGCGTTCTACGAGCAGTACTTC.

This clone was found a few times. The chain joins TRBV30 to TRBJ2-2; the D is unclear. Germline values: CDR1 GTSNPN, CDR2 SVGIG (reference sequence). V lost 8 bases, J lost 0 bases, and 16 bases lay in between. The CDR3 sequence is 15 residues long. DNA of the CDR3: TGTGCCCTGAGGTTTGGGTCAACGAACACCGGGGAGCTGTTTTTT. This encodes CALRFGSTNTGELFF.